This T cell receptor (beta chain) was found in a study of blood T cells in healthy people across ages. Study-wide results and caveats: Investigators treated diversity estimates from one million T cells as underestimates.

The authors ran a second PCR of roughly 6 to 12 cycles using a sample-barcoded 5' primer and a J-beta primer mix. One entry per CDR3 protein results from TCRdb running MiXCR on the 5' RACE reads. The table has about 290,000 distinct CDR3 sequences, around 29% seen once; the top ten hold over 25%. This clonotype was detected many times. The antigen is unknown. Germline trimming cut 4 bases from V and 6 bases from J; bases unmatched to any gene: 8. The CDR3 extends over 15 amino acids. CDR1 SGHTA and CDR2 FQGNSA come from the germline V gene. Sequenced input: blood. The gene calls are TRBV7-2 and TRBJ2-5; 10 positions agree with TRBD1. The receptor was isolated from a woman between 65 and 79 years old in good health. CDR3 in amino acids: CASSSTGGSGKTQYF. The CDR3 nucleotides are TGTGCCAGCAGCTCGACAGGGGGCTCCGGGAAGACCCAGTACTTC.